The clone carrying this TCR beta chain was seen once. Its antigen remains unidentified. The data stem from a study of regulatory T cells in long-lasting Graves disease. Study outcomes and limitations: Persistent Graves' disease cases displayed lower TCR diversity than newly diagnosed ones.

Both iRepertoire HTBI primers and Arm-PCR of CDR3 regions were used to build the TCR beta libraries. TCRdb independently ran MiXCR on the multiplex PCR reads; one entry per CDR3 protein. The sample records approximately 290,000 distinct CDR3 sequences, around 23% being singletons. CDR1 is LGHDT and CDR2 is YNNKEL in the germline V gene (reference sequence). Losses at the gene ends were 6 bases for V and 6 bases for J; bases not matched to a gene: 10. The CDR3 covers 14 residues. Time point here: persistent/refractory GD, antithyroid drugs over 5 years with positive TRAb. The TCR library was prepared using RNA isolated from PBMCs.

The receptor was isolated from a female donor with Graves disease. Sequencing was performed on peripheral blood mononuclear cells (PBMCs), taken when the disease was refractory, from a patient treated with antithyroid drugs. The chain carries TRBV3-1 and TRBJ2-7; 8 bases align to TRBD1. DNA of the CDR3: TGTGCCAGCAGTTTGACAGGGGACCTCGGCGAGCAGTACTTC. Its protein product is CASSLTGDLGEQYF.